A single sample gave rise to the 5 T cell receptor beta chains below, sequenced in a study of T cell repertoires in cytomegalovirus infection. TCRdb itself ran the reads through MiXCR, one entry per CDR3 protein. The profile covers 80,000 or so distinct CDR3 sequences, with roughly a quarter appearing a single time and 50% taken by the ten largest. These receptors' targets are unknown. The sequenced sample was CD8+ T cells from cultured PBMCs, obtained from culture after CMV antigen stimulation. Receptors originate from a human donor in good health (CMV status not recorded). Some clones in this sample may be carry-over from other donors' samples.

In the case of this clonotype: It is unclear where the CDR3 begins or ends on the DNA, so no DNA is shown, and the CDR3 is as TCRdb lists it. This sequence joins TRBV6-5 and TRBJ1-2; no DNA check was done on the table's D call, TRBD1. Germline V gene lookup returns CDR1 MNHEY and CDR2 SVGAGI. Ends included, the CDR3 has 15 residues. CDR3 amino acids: CASSSSWGSNYGYTF.

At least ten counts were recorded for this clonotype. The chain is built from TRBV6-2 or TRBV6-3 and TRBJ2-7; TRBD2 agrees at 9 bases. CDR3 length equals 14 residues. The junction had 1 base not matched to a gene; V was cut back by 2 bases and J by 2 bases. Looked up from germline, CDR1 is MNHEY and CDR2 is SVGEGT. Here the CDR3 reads CASSYASGTYEQYF. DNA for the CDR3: TGTGCCAGCAGTTACGCTAGCGGGACCTACGAGCAGTACTTC.

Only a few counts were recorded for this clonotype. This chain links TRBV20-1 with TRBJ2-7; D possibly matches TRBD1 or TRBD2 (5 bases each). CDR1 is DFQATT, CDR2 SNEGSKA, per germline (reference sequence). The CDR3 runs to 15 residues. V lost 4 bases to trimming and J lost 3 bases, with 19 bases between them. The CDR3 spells CSANSKRDGLYEQYF. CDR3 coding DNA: TGCAGTGCTAATTCTAAACGGGACGGCCTCTACGAGCAGTACTTC.

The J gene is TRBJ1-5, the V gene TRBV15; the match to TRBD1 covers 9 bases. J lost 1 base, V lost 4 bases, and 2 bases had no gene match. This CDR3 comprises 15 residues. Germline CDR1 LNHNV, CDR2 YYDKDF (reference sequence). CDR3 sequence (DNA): TGTGCCACCAGCATACAGGGGGCAAGCAATCAGCCCCAGCATTTT. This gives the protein CATSIQGASNQPQHF.

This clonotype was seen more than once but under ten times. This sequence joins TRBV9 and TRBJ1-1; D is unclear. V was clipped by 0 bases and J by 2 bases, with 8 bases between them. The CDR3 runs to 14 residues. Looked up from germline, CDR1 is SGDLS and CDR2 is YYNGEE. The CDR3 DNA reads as TGTGCCAGCAGCGTAGGTGTCAGCAACACTGAAGCTTTCTTT. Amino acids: CASSVGVSNTEAFF.